Each of the 25 T cell receptor beta chains below was sequenced from the same sample in a study of shared clonotypes between healthy human individuals. Sequencing used immunoSEQ multiplex PCR; TCRdb keeps in-frame clones, though not all of them. The profile shows fewer than 600,000 clones, more than 70% of them singletons. Sequenced material: PBMCs. Every receptor here comes from a woman aged 40 to 50 in good health. Some clones in this sample may be carry-over from other donors' samples.

The chain uses TRBV5-5 and TRBJ1-1; D perhaps matches TRBD1 (6 bases). There are 15 residues in the CDR3. CDR1 SGHKS and CDR2 YYEKEE come from the germline V gene (reference sequence). Trimming stripped 1 base from V and 0 bases from J, with 10 bases between. CDR3 region: CASSLNGQLNTEAFF. The CDR3 nucleotides are TGTGCCAGCAGCTTGAACGGACAGTTGAACACTGAAGCTTTCTTT.

The CDR3 here is CASSVVDRGSTDTQYF. DNA of the CDR3: TGTGCCAGCAGCGTAGTCGACAGGGGGTCCACAGATACGCAGTATTTT. This chain joins TRBV9 and TRBJ2-3; 9 positions match TRBD1. V lost 0 bases, J lost 2 bases, and 4 bases stayed unmatched. The CDR3 consists of 16 residues. Germline lookup yields CDR1 SGDLS and CDR2 YYNGEE.

The chain carries TRBV14 and TRBJ2-1; D remains unclear. Germline CDR1 reads SGHDN; CDR2 reads FVKESK. The CDR3 length is 14 residues. Trimming shortened V by 2 bases and J by 4 bases, and 9 bases separated the two germline ends. The CDR3 DNA reads TGTGCCAGCAGCCAAAGGGCTGGTTACAATGAGCAGTTCTTC. This gives the protein CASSQRAGYNEQFF.

This sequence joins TRBV28 and TRBJ2-1, with 8 bases fitting TRBD2. This CDR3 comprises 16 residues. V trimming: 5 bases; J trimming: 3 bases; junction bases outside the gene matches: 9. The germline CDR1 and CDR2 sequences are MDHEN and SYDVKM. The CDR3 protein is CASSPEAGVVYNEQFF. CDR3 sequence (DNA): TGTGCCAGCAGTCCCGAAGCGGGAGTTGTCTACAATGAGCAGTTCTTC.

The rearrangement joins TRBV7-2 to TRBJ2-7; D unclear. V shed 2 bases and J shed 2 bases, with 13 bases lying between them. The CDR3 sequence is 15 residues long. Germline V gives CDR1 SGHTA, CDR2 FQGNSA. CDR3 nucleotide sequence: TGTGCCAGCAGCTTAAACAGATACTTGACCTACGAGCAGTACTTC. Translated: CASSLNRYLTYEQYF.

The CDR3 loop reads CASSTGTSGSLAKNIQYF. CDR3 coding DNA: TGTGCCAGCAGTACCGGGACTAGCGGGTCATTAGCCAAAAACATTCAGTACTTC. The rearrangement joins TRBV27 to TRBJ2-4; 12 bases agree with TRBD2. J was trimmed by 0 bases and V by 5 bases; bases with no gene match: 8. This CDR3 has 18 residues. CDR1 MNHEY and CDR2 SMNVEV come from the germline V gene (reference sequence).

A remark on this clone: A far larger clone differs by one base, so this is likely a read error. J is TRBJ2-5 and V is TRBV11-3, with 7 bases that match TRBD2. This CDR3 is 17 amino acids long. CDR1 is SGHNT and CDR2 is YENEEA in the germline V gene. The V segment lost 4 bases and the J segment 3 bases; nucleotides outside the gene matches: 14. In DNA form, the CDR3 reads TGTGCCAGCAGCTCTAGCGGCACGGAAGGGCTGGAAGAGACCCAGTACTTC. Its protein is CASSSSGTEGLEETQYF.

As regards this clone: The likely explanation is a read error, given a far larger clone one base away. Other DNA sequences from this sample encode an identical CDR3 as well. This rearrangement joins TRBV2 to TRBJ2-5, with unresolved D. Germline values: CDR1 SNHLY, CDR2 FYNNEI. V lost 7 bases and J lost 5, with 17 bases in between. This CDR3 has 14 residues. CDR3 region: CASMGPPRAETQYF. Written as DNA, the CDR3 is TGTGCCAGCATGGGTCCCCCCCGCGCGGAGACCCAGTACTTC.

This clone was found many times. This sample includes further DNA sequences coding for the same CDR3. The chain links TRBV18 to TRBJ2-3; TRBD2 agrees at 7 bases. Losses at the gene ends were 3 bases for V and 4 bases for J; bases not matched to a gene: 1. This CDR3 region has 13 residues. CDR1 and CDR2 from the germline V gene are KGHSH and LQKENI. CDR3 bases: TGTGCCAGCTCACCGGCGGGGGCAGATACGCAGTATTTT. It yields the protein CASSPAGADTQYF.

This clone came up once. A far larger clone is only one base removed, so a read error is likely. This chain joins TRBV6-6 and TRBJ2-2; D may be TRBD2 (5 bases). The germline gives CDR1 MNHNY, CDR2 SVGAGI (reference sequence). The CDR3 is made up of 12 amino acids. The CDR3 is CASRTYTGEPFF. The DNA of the CDR3 is TGTGCCAGCAGAACATACACCGGGGAGCCGTTTTTT.

CDR3 DNA sequence: TGTGCCAGCAGTTTAGACGGAAACTATGGCTACACCTTC. Its protein product is CASSLDGNYGYTF. The V gene is TRBV28, the J gene TRBJ1-2; D remains unclear. The CDR3 sequence is 13 residues long. CDR1 and CDR2 (germline): MDHEN, SYDVKM. Trimming took 2 bases from V and 2 from J, leaving 6 bases between them.

V and J are TRBV25-1 and TRBJ2-2, with TRBD2 matching 13 bases. V lost 10 bases and J lost 3; bases outside the gene matches: 5. The CDR3 length is 15 residues. Germline assignment: CDR1 MGHDK and CDR2 SYGVNS. CDR3 nucleotides: TGTGCCAACCTACTAGCGGGAGGGTACACCGGGGAGCTGTTTTTT. It codes for CANLLAGGYTGELFF.

This clone has a count of ten or more. CDR3 nucleotide sequence: TGTGCCAGCAGTTGGGGGGCTAATCAGCCCCAGCATTTT. The encoded protein is CASSWGANQPQHF. The gene calls are TRBV6-6 and TRBJ1-5; possibly TRBD1 for D (6 bases). CDR3 size: 13 residues. Looked up from germline, CDR1 is MNHNY and CDR2 is SVGAGI (reference sequence). V lost 4 bases and J lost 4, with 8 bases in between.

This chain links TRBV6-5 with TRBJ2-5; TRBD2 might be the D (5 bases). This CDR3 spans 13 amino acids. Deletions cut 3 bases from V and 7 bases from J, with 12 bases between. Looked up from germline, CDR1 is MNHEY and CDR2 is SVGAGI. The CDR3 nucleotides are TGTGCCAGCAGTTATGATAGCCGGGGGACCCAGTACTTC. It translates to CASSYDSRGTQYF.

This clone has a single count. The likely explanation is a read error, given a far larger clone one base away. This rearrangement joins TRBV30 to TRBJ2-1; D is uncertain. The germline V gene has CDR1 GTSNPN and CDR2 SVGIG (reference sequence). The CDR3 is 12 residues long. With 5 bases removed from V and 9 bases from J, the gap between germline ends came to 14 bases. The CDR3 sequence: CAWGDTSPEQFF. The DNA of the CDR3 is TGTGCCTGGGGTGACACGAGCCCTGAGCAGTTCTTC.

The V gene is TRBV5-1, the J gene TRBJ2-7; TRBD1 agrees at 8 bases. Unmatched junction bases numbered 3, after V lost 0 bases and J lost 4 bases. This CDR3 region has 14 residues. Germline CDR1 is SGHRS and CDR2 is YFSETQ. The CDR3 nucleotides are TGCGCCAGCAGCTTGGGGACAGGGCGGTACGAGCAGTACTTC. This encodes CASSLGTGRYEQYF.

V usage is TRBV7-9 and J usage is TRBJ1-2; D is undetermined. The V and J ends lost 5 bases and 8 bases respectively, with 21 bases between them. Germline CDR1 reads SEHNR; CDR2 reads FQNEAQ (reference sequence). The CDR3 covers 15 residues. CDR3 loop: CASSHSDGPLRGYTF. CDR3 nucleotide sequence: TGTGCCAGCAGCCACTCAGACGGTCCTTTACGGGGCTACACCTTC.

This clone was detected once. The V call is TRBV5-4, the J call TRBJ1-2; D may be TRBD1 (5 bases). Trimming left V 4 bases short and J 5 bases short, with 15 bases between. CDR3 size: 14 residues. Per germline, CDR1 SGHNT and CDR2 YYREEE (reference sequence). The CDR3 sequence: CASSVTGTSYGYTF. The DNA of the CDR3 is TGTGCCAGCAGCGTAACCGGGACGTCTTATGGCTACACCTTC.

Points on this clone: This likely reflects a read error, since a far larger clone is one base away. The rearrangement uses TRBV29-1 and TRBJ1-1, with a possible D match to TRBD1 (6 bases). The length of the CDR3 is 13 residues. The germline V gene has CDR1 SQVTM and CDR2 ANQGSEA. V lost 7 bases and J 4 bases, leaving 16 bases between the germline ends. DNA of the CDR3: TGCAGCGATGCACAGGGCAGCGGCACTGAAGCTTTCTTT. This encodes CSDAQGSGTEAFF.

The sample holds a few counts of this clone. The V gene is TRBV11-2, the J gene TRBJ1-6; tentative D call: TRBD1 (5 bases). There are 14 residues in the CDR3. Germline loops: CDR1 SGHAT, CDR2 FQNNGV. Trimming left V 2 bases short and J 10 bases short, with 12 bases between. CDR3 residues: CASSLTGPSSPLHF. DNA of the CDR3: TGTGCCAGCAGCTTAACGGGGCCCTCGTCACCCCTCCACTTT.

The chain recombines TRBV2 with TRBJ2-3, with 10 positions matching TRBD2. The CDR3 sequence is 16 residues long. The junction had 6 bases not matched to a gene; V was cut back by 0 bases and J by 6 bases. The germline CDR1 and CDR2 sequences are SNHLY and FYNNEI. The CDR3 region is CASSEAGLAAGDTQYF. The CDR3 coding sequence is TGTGCCAGCAGTGAAGCCGGACTAGCGGCGGGGGATACGCAGTATTTT.

DNA of the CDR3: TGTGCCAGCAGTTTTGACCGGATTTGGGGCTACACCTTC. As protein: CASSFDRIWGYTF. The chain carries TRBV28 and TRBJ1-2; D is uncertain. This CDR3 is built from 13 residues. Deletions cut 3 bases from V and 8 bases from J, with 13 bases between. Per the germline V gene, CDR1 is MDHEN and CDR2 is SYDVKM.

This clone turned up a few times. The chain has TRBV5-4 and TRBJ2-5, with D perhaps TRBD1 (6 bases). The CDR3 sequence is 16 residues long. V lost 2 bases, J lost 0 bases, and 14 bases lay in between. CDR1 is SGHNT, CDR2 YYREEE, per germline (reference sequence). CDR3 bases: TGTGCCAGCAGCTTTTGGGGGCGGGCGTACCAAGAGACCCAGTACTTC. Residues: CASSFWGRAYQETQYF.

The chain uses TRBV10-2 and TRBJ2-6; D perhaps matches TRBD2 (6 bases). This CDR3 is 16 amino acids long. Trimming stripped 7 bases from V and 1 base from J, with 14 bases between. Germline lookup yields CDR1 WSHSY and CDR2 SAAADI. For the CDR3, the DNA is TGCGCCAGCATCTCCCCTCGGGAGTCTGGGGCCAACGTCCTGACTTTC. This gives the protein CASISPRESGANVLTF.

A word on this clone: This specimen includes other DNA sequences encoding the same CDR3. CDR3: CASSYSQGTYEQYF. The CDR3 coding sequence is TGTGCCAGCAGTTACTCCCAGGGGACCTACGAGCAGTACTTC. The chain recombines TRBV6-5 with TRBJ2-7; possibly TRBD1 for D (6 bases). V lost 0 bases to trimming and J lost 2 bases, with 8 bases between them. CDR3 length equals 14 residues. The germline V gene encodes CDR1 MNHEY and CDR2 SVGAGI.